This T cell receptor beta chain was identified during a study of blood T cell repertoires in COVID-19. Turning to the study itself: Some COVID-19 samples were acute and others convalescent; all came from the United States, Italy and Spain. Nucleic acid was either cDNA or gDNA, and it came from T cells, B-cell-depleted T cells, or PBMCs.

Germline lookup yields CDR1 SGDLS and CDR2 YYNGEE. V was pared by 0 bases and J by 5 bases, with 12 bases between. This CDR3 is built from 14 residues. Assay used: immunoSEQ multiplex PCR; TCRdb lists only in-frame clones, some missing. The profile shows 150,000 to 200,000 clones, roughly 84% of them singletons. Specimen: peripheral blood. The TCR was taken from a human donor in a cohort sampled during active COVID-19. The chain combines TRBV9 with TRBJ2-7; D might be TRBD2 (5 bases). CDR3: CASSVDSGSDEQYF. CDR3 nucleotides: TGTGCCAGCAGCGTAGATTCGGGGTCCGACGAGCAGTACTTC.